The TCR beta chain under discussion was sequenced for a study of breast tumors, draining lymph nodes, adjacent tissues. Each CDR3 protein is one row after TCRdb ran MiXCR on the multiplex PCR reads. Of about 230,000 distinct CDR3 sequences in the sample, about 30% are singletons; the top ten hold approximately 1.4%. Axillary draining lymph nodes of breast cancer patients supplied the node samples. Input material: axillary lymph node tissue. The sequence derives from a female donor with breast cancer. Some clones in this sample may be carry-over from other donors' samples.

DNA of the CDR3: TGTGCCAGCAGCTACAACGACAGCTCCTACGAGCAGTACTTC. Residues: CASSYNDSSYEQYF. The rearrangement uses TRBV11-2 and TRBJ2-7, with TRBD1 as a possible D gene (5 bases). This CDR3 region has 14 residues. Trimming shortened V by 4 bases and J by 0 bases, and 10 bases separated the two germline ends. CDR1 SGHAT and CDR2 FQNNGV come from the germline V gene. Using reference TRBV11-2 and TRBJ2-7 for the parts outside the CDR3, the full variable domain is EAGVAQSPRYKIIEKRQSVAFWCNPISGHATLYWYQQILGQGPKLLIQFQNNGVVDDSQLPKDRFSAERLKGVDSTLKIQPAKLEDSAVYLCASSYNDSSYEQYFGPGTRLTVT.